These T cell receptor beta chains were read from a single sample in a study of blood T cell repertoires in COVID-19. The method was immunoSEQ multiplex PCR; TCRdb's version includes in-frame clones alone and lacks a portion of them. This table holds under 300,000 clones, about nine tenths found once. Source material: PBMCs or T cells enriched from blood (not recorded which). These receptor sequences come from a woman aged 25-40 years with acute COVID-19. The CDR3 runs from the conserved cysteine through the conserved F or W. The D gene is left open where the match is weak. Size tells how often a clone was seen (once, few, many) or the class of an expanded clone, and some rows leave it out.

D: TRBD2; size: .; J: TRBJ2-7; V: TRBV7-9; CDR3: CASSPRGATSGGASEQYF; DNA: TGTGCCAGCAGCCCCCGGGGGGCGACTAGCGGGGGGGCCTCCGAGCAGTACTTC
D: .; size: once; J: TRBJ1-3; V: TRBV6-5; CDR3: CATGRGSSGNTIYF; DNA: TGTGCCACCGGGCGGGGGAGTTCTGGAAACACCATATATTTT
D: .; size: .; J: TRBJ1-2; V: TRBV5-1; CDR3: CASSTEGFGGYTF; DNA: TGCGCCAGCAGTACGGAGGGATTCGGAGGCTACACCTTC
D: TRBD1; size: .; J: TRBJ1-3; V: TRBV9; CDR3: CASSAQSLSGTVANTIYF; DNA: TGTGCCAGCAGCGCCCAATCCCTGTCCGGGACAGTTGCAAACACCATATATTTT
D: .; size: .; J: TRBJ1-1; V: TRBV19; CDR3: CASSDGQMNTEAFF; DNA: TGTGCCAGTAGCGATGGACAAATGAACACTGAAGCTTTCTTT
D: .; size: .; J: TRBJ1-5; V: TRBV13; CDR3: CASSLQNQPQHF; DNA: TGTGCCAGCAGCTTGCAGAATCAGCCCCAGCATTTT
D: TRBD1; size: .; J: TRBJ1-2; V: TRBV16; CDR3: CASSQSPGQGYGYTF; DNA: TGTGCCAGCAGCCAATCGCCGGGACAGGGCTATGGCTACACCTTC
D: .; size: .; J: TRBJ2-7; V: TRBV18; CDR3: CASSPLSGRLSYEQYF; DNA: TGTGCCAGCTCACCCCTAAGCGGGCGTCTCTCCTACGAGCAGTACTTC
D: TRBD1; size: .; J: TRBJ1-2; V: TRBV5-8; CDR3: CAENRDRGFGYTF; DNA: TGTGCGGAAAACCGGGACAGGGGGTTTGGCTACACCTTC
D: .; size: .; J: TRBJ1-4; V: TRBV2; CDR3: CASGGGLETSEKLFF; DNA: TGTGCCAGCGGCGGAGGACTTGAAACCTCTGAAAAACTGTTTTTT
D: .; size: few; J: TRBJ1-2; V: TRBV9; CDR3: CASSVGGGDYGYTF; DNA: TGTGCCAGCAGCGTAGGTGGGGGCGACTATGGCTACACCTTC
D: TRBD1; size: .; J: TRBJ1-6; V: TRBV30; CDR3: CAWSALRGRNSPLHF; DNA: TGTGCCTGGAGTGCGCTCAGGGGGCGGAATTCACCCCTCCACTTT
D: .; size: .; J: TRBJ1-1; V: TRBV6-5; CDR3: CASSYSRVGTEAFF; DNA: TGTGCCAGCAGTTACAGCAGGGTGGGCACTGAAGCTTTCTTT
D: .; size: .; J: TRBJ1-4; V: TRBV10-3; CDR3: CAISESGMTVGQNEKLFF; DNA: TGTGCCATCAGTGAGTCGGGAATGACTGTTGGACAGAATGAAAAACTGTTTTTT
D: TRBD1; size: .; J: TRBJ1-5; V: TRBV6-5; CDR3: CATRPGQYHQPQHF; DNA: TGTGCCACCAGACCGGGACAGTACCATCAGCCCCAGCATTTT
D: .; size: .; J: TRBJ2-5; V: TRBV9; CDR3: CASSSRQDSGGTQYF; DNA: TGTGCCAGCAGCTCGAGACAGGACAGTGGGGGGACCCAGTACTTC
D: TRBD1; size: .; J: TRBJ1-1; V: TRBV29-1; CDR3: CSSWQGAEAFF; DNA: TGCAGCTCGTGGCAGGGGGCTGAAGCTTTCTTT
D: .; size: .; J: TRBJ1-4; V: TRBV28; CDR3: CASSFYRAEKLFF; DNA: TGTGCCAGCAGTTTTTACAGGGCTGAAAAACTGTTTTTT
D: TRBD1; size: .; J: TRBJ1-5; V: TRBV6-5; CDR3: CASRPDRVGPQHF; DNA: TGTGCCAGCAGACCGGACAGGGTAGGGCCCCAGCATTTT
D: .; size: .; J: TRBJ2-1; V: TRBV5-1; CDR3: CASSSSQLEQFF; DNA: TGCGCCAGCTCGTCTTCCCAACTTGAGCAGTTCTTC
D: TRBD1; size: few; J: TRBJ1-5; V: TRBV2; CDR3: CASSLRQGDQPQHF; DNA: TGTGCCAGCAGTTTACGACAGGGGGATCAGCCCCAGCATTTT
D: TRBD1; size: .; J: TRBJ1-4; V: TRBV30; CDR3: CAWSVWTGGYEKLFF; DNA: TGTGCCTGGAGCGTCTGGACAGGGGGCTATGAAAAACTGTTTTTT
D: TRBD1; size: .; J: TRBJ2-3; V: TRBV15; CDR3: CATGWDSRTDTQYF; DNA: TGTGCCACCGGATGGGACAGCCGCACAGATACGCAGTATTTT
D: TRBD1; size: .; J: TRBJ1-4; V: TRBV9; CDR3: CASSVGQGWGEKLFF; DNA: TGTGCCAGCAGCGTAGGACAGGGATGGGGTGAAAAACTGTTTTTT
D: TRBD2; size: .; J: TRBJ2-3; V: TRBV7-3; CDR3: CASSSLAGVRDTQYF; DNA: TGTGCCAGCAGCTCGTTAGCGGGAGTAAGGGATACGCAGTATTTT
D: TRBD1; size: few; J: TRBJ2-7; V: TRBV28; CDR3: CASSLGTGAHEQYF; DNA: TGTGCCAGCAGTTTAGGGACAGGGGCTCACGAGCAGTACTTC